Sequencing of this T cell receptor beta chain was carried out in a study of T-cell memory formation after mild COVID-19 (dated by TCRdb to about 2021). Context from the whole study: Most TCR sequence clusters were specific to one of the two donors. Two young, previously healthy adult volunteers made up the cohort, one male and one female. In two donors, T-cell clones that expanded and contracted after mild COVID-19 were followed by sequencing TCRalpha and TCRbeta repertoires longitudinally.

General conclusions and limits of the study: Some responding clones were detected in pre-infection memory, suggesting pre-existing cross-reactive memory T cells joined the SARS-CoV-2 response. The study covered only a couple of mild cases, and larger cohorts including severe cases with pre-infection samples were considered necessary. Contracting CD4+ clones were located mainly in the CM and EM memory subsets, whereas CD8+ clones were found to be enriched in EMRA. From day 15 to 85, contracting clones showed balanced CD4/CD8 phenotypes, whereas a second wave of clones that expanded from day 15 to 37 leaned towards CD4+. SARS-CoV-2 specificity of the second-wave clones peaking on day 37 was not confirmed.

Concerning this clonotype: The antigen it recognizes is unknown. One junction end disagrees with the germline gene, perhaps due to a read error.

Ficoll-Paque density gradient centrifugation was the method used to isolate PBMCs. Sequencing was performed on an Illumina NovaSeq 6000. cDNA libraries for TCRalpha and TCRbeta were prepared by 5'RACE using constant-segment primers, with sample barcodes and unique molecular identifiers added. Trizol reagent was used to extract RNA from every sample. Libraries were amplified in two PCR steps, with a second sample barcode and Illumina TruSeq adapters added in the second step. The libraries were sequenced on an Illumina NovaSeq using 2 x 150 bp paired-end reads. The study's processing was this. With migec v1.2.7, reads were demultiplexed and then collapsed into UMI-guided consensus sequences. Using mixcr v2.1.11, UMI consensuses were aligned to TRA and TRB V and J templates and then assembled into clonotypes. A clonotype was counted as expanded or contracted only when both edgeR and NoisET called the clonotype significant, with the noise models trained on biological replicates. For edgeR calls, a false discovery rate-adjusted p below 0.01 and a log2 fold-change threshold of 1 were applied. As an exploratory analysis of dynamics, PCA with hierarchical clustering was applied to max-normalized trajectories of the 1000 most abundant clonotypes. Separately sequenced CD4+ and CD8+ repertoires were used to assign a CD4 or CD8 phenotype to each responding clone. The public reads were quality trimmed at Q25 with fastp and then assembled into clones with MiXCR by TCRdb, keeping productive beta chains. Each entry is one CDR3 protein sequence, shown with its most common DNA and genes. The V and J calls reflect TCRdb's pipeline rather than the authors' work. Within this sample are 200,000 to 250,000 distinct CDR3 sequences, with roughly a tenth of them counted one time only. Approximately 3% of the sample comes from the top ten.

Sequenced sample: PBMCs or a T cell subset sorted from them (not recorded which). The TCR sequence derives from a man aged 18 to 30 who had mild COVID-19 (a few samples of this study predate the infection). The sample titles of this study are shuffled in the database, so cell type and time point are left out; the donor was told from shared clones.

The DNA reads as follows: TGTGCCACCAGCTCGGGGACAGTAACGTCTCGGGGCTACACCTTC. It is translated as CATSSGTVTSRGYTF. This chain joins TRBV5-6 to TRBJ1-2; TRBD1 lines up with 7 middle nucleotides. As encoded in the germline V gene, CDR1 is SGHDT while CDR2 is YYEEEE. The CDR3 holds 15 amino acids from the cysteine to the phenylalanine. Just the 45-base CDR3 DNA is kept, in frame starting at base 1.